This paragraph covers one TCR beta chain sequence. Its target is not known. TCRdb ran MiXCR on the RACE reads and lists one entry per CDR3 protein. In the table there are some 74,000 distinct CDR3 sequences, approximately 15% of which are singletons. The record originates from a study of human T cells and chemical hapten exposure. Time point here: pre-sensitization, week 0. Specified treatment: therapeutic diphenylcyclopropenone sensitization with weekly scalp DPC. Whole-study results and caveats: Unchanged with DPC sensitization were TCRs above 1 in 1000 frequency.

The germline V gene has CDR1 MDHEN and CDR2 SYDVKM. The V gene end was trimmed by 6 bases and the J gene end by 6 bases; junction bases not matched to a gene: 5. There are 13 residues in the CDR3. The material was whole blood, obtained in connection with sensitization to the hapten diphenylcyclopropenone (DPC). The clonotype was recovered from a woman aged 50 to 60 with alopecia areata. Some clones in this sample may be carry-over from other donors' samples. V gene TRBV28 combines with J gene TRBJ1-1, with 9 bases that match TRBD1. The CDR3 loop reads CASRGQGKAEAFF. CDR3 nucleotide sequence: TGTGCCAGCAGAGGACAGGGGAAGGCTGAAGCTTTCTTT.